This TCR beta chain was recovered during a study of CD8+CD57+ T cells in acquired aplastic anemia. TCR beta VDJ and CDR3 profiling used genomic DNA as template. TCRdb used MiXCR to reprocess the reads, holding one entry per CDR3 protein. The sample holds about 160,000 distinct CDR3 sequences, 45% to 55% seen once. There are 13 residues in the CDR3. V was cut by 4 bases and J by 4 bases, with 11 bases left in between. Germline V gene lookup returns CDR1 GTSNPN and CDR2 SVGIG (reference sequence). An expansion of CD8+CD57+ cells by flow cytometry had been shown in patients chosen for sequencing. Specimen: sorted CD4+, CD8+, or CD8+CD57+ T cells (not recorded which) from PBMCs. V usage is TRBV30 and J usage is TRBJ1-5, with no clear D. This TCR was sampled from a human donor with aplastic anemia. CDR3 DNA sequence: TGTGCCTGGACTCCGGCAGGAAATCAGCCCCAGCATTTT. Its protein product is CAWTPAGNQPQHF.